This T cell receptor beta chain was sequenced in a study of CD8+ T cells in alopecia areata. A word on this clone: Its antigen is unknown. Distinct nucleotide sequences in the sample also encode this CDR3.

Regarding treatment: oral pan-JAK inhibitor, 5-10 mg twice daily. The authors extracted RNA and reverse transcribed it into cDNA as the sequencing template. The method was immunoSEQ multiplex PCR; TCRdb's version includes in-frame clones alone and lacks a portion of them. The sample lists more than 100,000 clones; around 56% were seen once. V lost 2 bases to trimming and J lost 1 base, with 3 bases between them. The germline CDR1 and CDR2 sequences are SGHRS and YFSETQ. The CDR3 is 12 residues long. Study observations and caveats: Numerous expanded lesional clones remained in scalp and blood during tofacitinib.

Sequencing was performed on CD4+ T cells sorted from blood, taken at week 4, from a patient treated with tofacitinib. The chain uses TRBV5-1 and TRBJ2-5; D is ambiguous. This TCR was recovered from a human donor with alopecia areata. DNA for the CDR3: TGCGCCAGCAGCTTTCCCCAAGAGACCCAGTACTTC. The encoded protein is CASSFPQETQYF.